This is a list of T cell receptor beta chains from one sample in a study of blood T cell repertoires in COVID-19. Sequencing was performed with immunoSEQ multiplex PCR; in TCRdb, only in-frame clones are kept and a portion is missing. Of around 290,000 clones listed, about nine tenths were seen once; the top ten hold 1.5% to 2%. Sequencing was performed on PBMCs or T cells enriched from blood (not recorded which). The receptor set was obtained from a woman in her thirties or forties who had recovered from COVID-19. Each CDR3 is given with its conserved first and last residue. D genes are given only for firm matches. Clone size is given for some rows only: seen once, a few or many times, or a class if the clone is expanded.

V	size	J	D	CDR3	DNA
TRBV30	.	TRBJ2-3	.	CAWRRQLTDTQYF	TGTGCCTGGAGGAGACAGCTCACAGATACGCAGTATTTT
TRBV9	.	TRBJ2-7	TRBD1	CASSIQPGGVEQYF	TGTGCCAGCAGCATTCAGCCAGGGGGCGTCGAGCAGTACTTC
TRBV5-1	.	TRBJ2-6	.	CASSLQGSGANVLTF	TGCGCCAGCAGCTTACAGGGATCTGGGGCCAACGTCCTGACTTTC
TRBV6-5	.	TRBJ1-1	.	CASSYSVDSNTEAFF	TGTGCCAGCAGTTACTCGGTAGACAGCAACACTGAAGCTTTCTTT
TRBV6-5	.	TRBJ1-2	.	CASSYSQVNGYTF	TGTGCCAGCAGTTACTCCCAGGTGAATGGCTACACCTTC
TRBV3-1/TRBV3-2	.	TRBJ2-5	TRBD2	CASSRLAGGILRETQYF	TGTGCCAGCAGCCGATTAGCGGGGGGGATCCTCCGGGAGACCCAGTACTTC
TRBV6-4	.	TRBJ2-4	TRBD1	CASSQDRGTIQYF	TGTGCCAGCAGTCAGGACAGGGGGACCATTCAGTACTTC
TRBV2	once	TRBJ1-5	.	CASSASGMPNQPQHF	TGTGCCAGCAGTGCCTCCGGGATGCCCAATCAGCCCCAGCATTTT
TRBV11-2	.	TRBJ1-1	.	CASSSREAGKAEAFF	TGTGCCAGCAGCTCCCGCGAGGCAGGGAAGGCTGAAGCTTTCTTT
TRBV27	.	TRBJ2-7	TRBD1	CASGTGPNYEQYF	TGTGCCAGCGGGACAGGCCCCAACTACGAGCAGTACTTC
TRBV7-2	.	TRBJ1-5	.	CASSLGAGNQPQHF	TGTGCCAGCAGCTTAGGAGCGGGGAATCAGCCCCAGCATTTT
TRBV5-1	.	TRBJ1-4	.	CASSFDSGNEKLFF	TGCGCCAGCAGCTTTGACTCGGGAAATGAAAAACTGTTTTTT
TRBV18	.	TRBJ1-2	.	CASSPDTGAAGDGYTF	TGTGCCAGCTCACCTGACACGGGAGCGGCGGGGGATGGCTACACCTTC
TRBV7-2	.	TRBJ2-2	.	CASSFTSVTGELFF	TGTGCCAGCAGCTTTACCAGTGTAACCGGGGAGCTGTTTTTT
TRBV2	.	TRBJ2-2	TRBD1	CASTVDRGFTGELFF	TGTGCCAGCACTGTTGACAGGGGTTTCACCGGGGAGCTGTTTTTT
TRBV9	.	TRBJ2-1	TRBD2	CASSVGGLAGINEQFF	TGTGCCAGCAGCGTGGGGGGACTAGCGGGAATCAATGAGCAGTTCTTC
TRBV19	once	TRBJ2-6	.	CASSIVSSGANVLTF	TGTGCCAGTAGTATAGTCAGCTCTGGGGCCAACGTCCTGACTTTC
TRBV11-2	.	TRBJ2-7	.	CASSLAPTIYEQYF	TGTGCCAGCAGCTTAGCTCCTACTATCTACGAGCAGTACTTC
TRBV7-2	.	TRBJ2-3	TRBD2	CASNSGSSTDTQYF	TGTGCCAGCAACAGCGGGAGCAGCACAGATACGCAGTATTTT
TRBV9	few	TRBJ2-1	.	CASSVDPTPGSSYNEQFF	TGTGCCAGCAGCGTAGATCCGACTCCCGGGAGCTCCTACAATGAGCAGTTCTTC
TRBV19	.	TRBJ1-1	TRBD1	CASKKGDRGNAEAFF	TGTGCCAGTAAAAAGGGGGACAGGGGGAACGCTGAAGCTTTCTTT
TRBV7-2	.	TRBJ2-7	TRBD1	CASNSGQGSYEQYF	TGTGCCAGCAATTCGGGACAGGGGAGCTACGAGCAGTACTTC
TRBV4-2	.	TRBJ2-2	.	CASSQSGHPRNTGELFF	TGTGCCAGCAGCCAATCGGGACACCCTCGCAACACCGGGGAGCTGTTTTTT
TRBV19	.	TRBJ1-5	TRBD1	CASSVRQGGAVQPQHF	TGTGCCAGTAGTGTTCGACAGGGGGGCGCGGTCCAGCCCCAGCATTTT
TRBV5-4	.	TRBJ2-4	TRBD1	CASSGIGQGKKNIQYF	TGTGCCAGCAGCGGAATCGGACAGGGCAAAAAAAACATTCAGTACTTC
TRBV5-4	once	TRBJ2-3	TRBD2	CASSSRLARSTDTQYF	TGTGCCAGCAGCTCCCGACTAGCCCGGTCCACAGATACGCAGTATTTT
TRBV11-2	.	TRBJ1-1	.	CASSFTGNTEAFF	TGTGCCAGCAGCTTCACAGGGAACACTGAAGCTTTCTTT
TRBV5-6	.	TRBJ1-6	TRBD1	CASSFSRGRSPLHF	TGTGCCAGCAGCTTTTCGAGGGGGCGATCACCCCTCCACTTT
TRBV3-1/TRBV3-2	.	TRBJ2-7	.	CASSQASYYEQYF	TGTGCCAGCAGCCAGGCTTCTTACTACGAGCAGTACTTC
TRBV21-1	.	TRBJ1-2	.	CPYLKAGGYGYTF	TGTCCCTATCTAAAAGCGGGCGGCTATGGCTACACCTTC
TRBV29-1	.	TRBJ1-1	.	CSAREAEAFF	TGCAGCGCGAGGGAGGCTGAAGCTTTCTTT
TRBV7-7	.	TRBJ2-5	.	CASSLVGGGETQYF	TGTGCTAGCAGCTTAGTGGGGGGAGGAGAGACCCAGTACTTC
TRBV9	.	TRBJ1-1	.	CASSPQQISDTEAFF	TGTGCCAGCAGCCCCCAACAGATTAGCGACACTGAAGCTTTCTTT
TRBV11-2	.	TRBJ1-2	TRBD1	CASSLYRQGVSGYTF	TGTGCCAGCAGCTTATACAGACAGGGGGTCTCTGGCTACACCTTC
TRBV29-1	.	TRBJ1-2	.	CSGDILNYGYTF	TGCAGCGGGGACATCCTCAACTATGGCTACACCTTC
TRBV6-4	.	TRBJ2-2	TRBD1	CASSDERGRGELFF	TGTGCCAGCAGTGATGAAAGGGGGCGCGGGGAGCTGTTTTTT
TRBV6-2/TRBV6-3	.	TRBJ1-4	.	CASSPAGEKLFF	TGTGCCAGCAGTCCGGCGGGGGAAAAACTGTTTTTT
TRBV7-3	once	TRBJ2-1	.	CASSSRPYREPYNEQFF	TGTGCCAGCAGCTCCCGCCCCTACAGGGAACCCTACAATGAGCAGTTCTTC
TRBV19	.	TRBJ1-2	TRBD1	CASSFGQGNYGYTF	TGTGCCAGTAGTTTTGGACAGGGTAACTATGGCTACACCTTC
TRBV3-1/TRBV3-2	.	TRBJ2-6	.	CASSPPLSSGANVLTF	TGTGCCAGCAGCCCCCCCCTTAGCTCTGGGGCCAACGTCCTGACTTTC
TRBV30	.	TRBJ2-3	.	CAWSPGTLSSTDTQYF	TGTGCCTGGAGTCCCGGGACTCTTTCTAGCACAGATACGCAGTATTTT
TRBV3-1/TRBV3-2	.	TRBJ1-6	TRBD1	CASMDRVNSPLHF	TGTGCCAGCATGGACAGGGTGAATTCACCCCTCCACTTT
TRBV2	.	TRBJ1-5	TRBD1	CASSSGTGVGQPQHF	TGTGCCAGCAGTTCCGGGACAGGGGTAGGGCAGCCCCAGCATTTT
TRBV7-2	.	TRBJ2-3	TRBD1	CASSLHRGPRTDTQYF	TGTGCCAGCAGCCTTCACAGGGGACCACGCACAGATACGCAGTATTTT
TRBV6-1	.	TRBJ1-2	TRBD1	CASSETTGGYGYTF	TGTGCCAGCAGTGAAACGACAGGGGGCTATGGCTACACCTTC
TRBV2	.	TRBJ2-3	TRBD1	CASRGDRGTDTQYF	TGTGCCAGCAGGGGGGACAGAGGAACAGATACGCAGTATTTT
TRBV7-3	.	TRBJ1-1	TRBD1	CASSLHRGHNTEAFF	TGTGCCAGCAGCTTACACAGGGGGCATAACACTGAAGCTTTCTTT
TRBV9	few	TRBJ2-1	TRBD2	CASSVSPGGLYNEQFF	TGTGCCAGCAGCGTTTCCCCGGGAGGGCTCTACAATGAGCAGTTCTTC
TRBV6-6	.	TRBJ2-7	.	CASREGGAPYEQYF	TGTGCCAGCAGGGAGGGAGGCGCCCCCTACGAGCAGTACTTC
TRBV3-1/TRBV3-2	.	TRBJ1-4	TRBD1	CASSQQGAGEKLFF	TGTGCCAGCAGCCAACAGGGGGCGGGAGAAAAACTGTTTTTT